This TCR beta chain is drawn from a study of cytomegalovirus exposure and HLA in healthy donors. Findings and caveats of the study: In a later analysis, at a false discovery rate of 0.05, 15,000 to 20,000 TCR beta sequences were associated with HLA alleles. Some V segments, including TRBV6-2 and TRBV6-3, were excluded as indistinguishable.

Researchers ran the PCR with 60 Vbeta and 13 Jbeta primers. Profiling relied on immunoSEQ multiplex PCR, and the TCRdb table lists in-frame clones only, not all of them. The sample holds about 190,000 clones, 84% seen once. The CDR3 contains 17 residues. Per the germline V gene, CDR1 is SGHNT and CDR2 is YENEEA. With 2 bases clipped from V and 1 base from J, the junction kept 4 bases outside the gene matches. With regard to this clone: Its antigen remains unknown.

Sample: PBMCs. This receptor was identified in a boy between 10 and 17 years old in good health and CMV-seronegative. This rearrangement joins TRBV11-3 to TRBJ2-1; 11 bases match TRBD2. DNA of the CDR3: TGTGCCAGCAGCTTATTAGCGGGGGGGCCTTCCTACAATGAGCAGTTCTTC. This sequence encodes CASSLLAGGPSYNEQFF.